One sample yielded the 13 T cell receptor beta chains listed below, sequenced in a study of shared clonotypes between healthy human individuals. The method was immunoSEQ multiplex PCR; TCRdb's version includes in-frame clones alone and lacks a portion of them. In the table there are approximately 330,000 clones, around 70% of which are singletons. Sequences were obtained from memory CD4+ T cells sorted from blood. Subset meaning: CD45RA-negative fraction. The source is a man aged 30 to 45 in good health.

CDR3 sequence reads: CASTGVMLEQYF. CDR3 nucleotide sequence: TGCGCCAGCACCGGGGTCATGCTCGAGCAGTACTTC. The chain employs TRBV10-2 and TRBJ2-7; D might be TRBD2 (5 bases). The V gene lost 7 bases and the J gene lost 6 bases, with 13 bases spanning the gap. Germline assignment: CDR1 WSHSY and CDR2 SAAADI. The CDR3 runs 12 residues.

The chain uses TRBV5-1 and TRBJ1-1, with 7 bases identical to TRBD1. Germline V CDR1 and CDR2: SGHRS, YFSETQ. Trimming removed 3 bases from V and 9 bases from J; junction bases left unmatched: 8. CDR3 size: 13 residues. CDR3 in DNA: TGCGCCAGCAGCTCCTATCCGGGACAGAAAGCTTTCTTT. Translation gives CASSSYPGQKAFF.

In this sample, this clone turned up a few times. The chain carries TRBV4-2 and TRBJ1-3; D is ambiguous. There are 15 residues in the CDR3. Germline assignment: CDR1 LGHNA and CDR2 YNFKEQ. Trimming took off 4 bases at V and 0 bases at J, with 10 bases between the two ends. The CDR3 sequence is CASSPESRSGNTIYF. CDR3 DNA sequence: TGTGCCAGCAGCCCAGAATCCCGCTCTGGAAACACCATATATTTT.

The chain has TRBV5-1 and TRBJ2-7; TRBD2 matches at 9 bases. The CDR3 consists of 17 residues. Germline V gene sequence: CDR1 SGHRS, CDR2 YFSETQ. Trimming at V came to 0 bases and at J to 3 bases, leaving 10 bases not matched to a gene. In nucleotides, the CDR3 is TGCGCCAGCAGCTTGGGAGGGACTAGCTCGGGTATCTACGAGCAGTACTTC. Its protein product is CASSLGGTSSGIYEQYF. The variable domain in full, with the rest retrieved from reference TRBV5-1 and TRBJ2-7, is KAGVTQTPRYLIKTRGQQVTLSCSPISGHRSVSWYQQTPGQGLQFLFEYFSETQRNKGNFPGRFSGRQFSNSRSEMNVSTLELGDSALYLCASSLGGTSSGIYEQYFGPGTRLTVT.

This clone was counted between two and nine times. V gene TRBV6-5 combines with J gene TRBJ2-7, with TRBD2 identical over 9 bases. Germline-derived CDR1 and CDR2 are MNHEY and SVGAGI. The V gene end was trimmed by 4 bases and the J gene end by 6 bases; junction bases not matched to a gene: 7. The CDR3 runs 14 residues. The CDR3 reads CASSLLSGSGEQYF. For the CDR3, the DNA is TGTGCCAGCAGTTTACTTAGCGGGAGCGGCGAGCAGTACTTC.

Notes on this clone: Additional DNA sequences in this sample encode the identical CDR3. V is TRBV6-1 and J is TRBJ2-7; D call uncertain. Per germline, CDR1 MNHNS and CDR2 SASEGT. CDR3 size: 11 residues. Deletions cut 8 bases from V and 4 bases from J, with 9 bases between. DNA for the CDR3: TGTGCCAGCTCCGTCTTATACGAGCAGTACTTC. Translation gives CASSVLYEQYF.

The gene calls are TRBV7-9 and TRBJ2-1, with TRBD2 matching 8 bases. Germline lookup yields CDR1 SEHNR and CDR2 FQNEAQ (reference sequence). V was pared by 1 base and J by 8 bases, with 7 bases of the junction left unmatched. There are 15 residues in the CDR3. The CDR3 region has the DNA TGTGCCAGCAGCTTAGGAGGACTAGCTGGGGATGAGCAGTTCTTC. As protein: CASSLGGLAGDEQFF.

This clone was seen repeatedly, ten times or more. This chain connects TRBV28 to TRBJ2-7, with 7 bases aligning to TRBD2. V dropped 6 bases and J dropped 2; count of bases not matched to a gene: 7. This CDR3 is built from 14 residues. Germline CDR1 MDHEN, CDR2 SYDVKM. Here the CDR3 reads CASRNSGSTYEQYF. The CDR3 region has the DNA TGTGCCAGCAGAAATAGCGGGTCTACCTACGAGCAGTACTTC.

The V gene is TRBV10-3, the J gene TRBJ1-3, with 9 bases lining up with TRBD1. CDR1 ENHRY and CDR2 SYGVKD come from the germline V gene. With V trimmed by 4 bases and J by 5 bases, 6 bases remained unmatched. The CDR3 runs 15 residues. The CDR3 loop reads CAISAPGQGRNTIYF. The CDR3 DNA sequence: TGTGCCATCAGTGCTCCGGGACAGGGAAGAAACACCATATATTTT.

V is TRBV5-4 and J is TRBJ2-3; TRBD1 might be the D (6 bases). Trimming took 3 bases from V and 4 from J, leaving 12 bases between them. The length of the CDR3 is 14 residues. CDR1 and CDR2 from the germline V gene are SGHNT and YYREEE (reference sequence). The CDR3, as DNA: TGTGCCAGCAGCTCCACGACAGGCCCAGATACGCAGTATTTT. Amino acids: CASSSTTGPDTQYF.

This clone was seen only once. V is TRBV13 and J is TRBJ2-2; D ambiguous. CDR3 length: 14 amino acids. Germline assignment: CDR1 PRHDT and CDR2 FYEKMQ (reference sequence). V dropped 3 bases and J dropped 5 bases, with 10 bases sitting between them. The CDR3 reads CASSFGWPTGELFF. As DNA, the CDR3 is TGTGCCAGCAGCTTCGGTTGGCCAACCGGGGAGCTGTTTTTT.

The genes are TRBV19 and TRBJ2-7; D remains unclear. The V and J ends lost 5 bases and 7 bases respectively, with 15 bases between them. Germline V lookup: CDR1 LNHDA, CDR2 SQIVND (reference sequence). This CDR3 region has 13 residues. The CDR3 sequence is CASSGRGRREQYF. CDR3 nucleotides: TGTGCCAGTAGTGGCCGAGGCCGTCGGGAGCAGTACTTC.

The chain joins TRBV30 to TRBJ2-2; the D gene is possibly TRBD2 (5 bases). This CDR3 spans 15 amino acids. Germline lookup yields CDR1 GTSNPN and CDR2 SVGIG (reference sequence). Trimming removed 4 bases from V and 4 bases from J, with 16 bases in between. Here the CDR3 DNA reads TGTGCCTGGACGCGGAGTGGGAGAGGCACCGGGGAGCTGTTTTTT. Residues: CAWTRSGRGTGELFF.